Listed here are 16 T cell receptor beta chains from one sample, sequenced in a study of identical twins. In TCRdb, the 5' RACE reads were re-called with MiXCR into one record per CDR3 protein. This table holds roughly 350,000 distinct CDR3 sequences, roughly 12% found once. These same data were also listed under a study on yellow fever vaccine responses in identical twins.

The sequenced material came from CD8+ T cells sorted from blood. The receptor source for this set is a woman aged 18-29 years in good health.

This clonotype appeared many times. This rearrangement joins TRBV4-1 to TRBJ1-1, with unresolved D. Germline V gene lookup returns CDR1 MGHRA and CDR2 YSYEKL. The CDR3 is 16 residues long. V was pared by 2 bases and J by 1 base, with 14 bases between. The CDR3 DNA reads TGCGCCAGCAGCCAATATCGGTCTGAGGGGAACACTGAAGCTTTCTTT. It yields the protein CASSQYRSEGNTEAFF.

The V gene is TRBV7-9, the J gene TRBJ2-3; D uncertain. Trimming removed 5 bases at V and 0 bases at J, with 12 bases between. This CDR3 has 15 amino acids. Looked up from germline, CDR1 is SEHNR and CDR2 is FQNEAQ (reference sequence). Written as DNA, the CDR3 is TGTGCCAGCAGCCCCCTGAGACAAAGCACAGATACGCAGTATTTT. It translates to CASSPLRQSTDTQYF.

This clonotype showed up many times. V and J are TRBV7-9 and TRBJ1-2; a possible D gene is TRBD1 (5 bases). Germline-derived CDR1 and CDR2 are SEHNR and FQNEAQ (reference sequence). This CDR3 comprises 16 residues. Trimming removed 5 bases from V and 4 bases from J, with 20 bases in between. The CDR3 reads CASSVTALRVAYGYTF. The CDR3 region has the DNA TGTGCCAGCAGCGTCACCGCCCTCAGGGTAGCCTATGGCTACACCTTC.

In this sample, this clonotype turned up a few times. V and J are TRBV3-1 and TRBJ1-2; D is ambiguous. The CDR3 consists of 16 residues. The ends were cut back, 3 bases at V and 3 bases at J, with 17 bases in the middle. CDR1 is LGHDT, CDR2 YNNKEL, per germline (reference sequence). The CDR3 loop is CASSHDVGRTYYGYTF. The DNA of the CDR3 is TGTGCCAGCAGCCACGATGTAGGTCGAACCTACTATGGCTACACCTTC.

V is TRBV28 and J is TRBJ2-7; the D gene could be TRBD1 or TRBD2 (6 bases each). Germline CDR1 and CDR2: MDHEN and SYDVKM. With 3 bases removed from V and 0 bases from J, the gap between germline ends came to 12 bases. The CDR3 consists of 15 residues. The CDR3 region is CASSFGGHSSYEQYV. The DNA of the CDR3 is TGTGCCAGCAGTTTCGGGGGCCACAGCTCCTACGAGCAGTACGTC.

This CDR3 is CASSGGTSGANEQFF. Written as DNA, the CDR3 is TGCGCCAGCAGTGGGGGGACTAGCGGGGCTAATGAGCAGTTCTTC. V gene TRBV10-1 combines with J gene TRBJ2-1; 13 nucleotides line up with TRBD2. Germline V lookup: CDR1 WNHNN, CDR2 SYGVQD (reference sequence). This CDR3 contains 15 residues. V dropped 4 bases and J dropped 7; count of bases not matched to a gene: 4.

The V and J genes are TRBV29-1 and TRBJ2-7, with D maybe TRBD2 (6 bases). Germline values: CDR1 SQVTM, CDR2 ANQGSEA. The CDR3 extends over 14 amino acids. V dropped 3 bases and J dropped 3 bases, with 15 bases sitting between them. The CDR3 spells CSVDKPSAYYEQYF. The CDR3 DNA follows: TGCAGCGTTGATAAGCCTAGCGCTTACTACGAGCAGTACTTC.

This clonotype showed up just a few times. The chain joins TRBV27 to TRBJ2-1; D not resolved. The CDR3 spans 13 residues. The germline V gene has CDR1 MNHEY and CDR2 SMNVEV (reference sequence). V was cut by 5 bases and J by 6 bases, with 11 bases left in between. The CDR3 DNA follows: TGTGCCAGCAGTCCATCGGCCGTCAATGAGCAGTTCTTC. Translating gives CASSPSAVNEQFF.

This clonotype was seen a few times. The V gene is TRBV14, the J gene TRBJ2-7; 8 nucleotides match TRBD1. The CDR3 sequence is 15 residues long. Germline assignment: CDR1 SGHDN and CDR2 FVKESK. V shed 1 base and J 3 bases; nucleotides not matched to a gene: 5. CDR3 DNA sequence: TGTGCCAGCAGCCAAGGTGGACAGGGTGACTACGAGCAGTACTTC. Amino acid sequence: CASSQGGQGDYEQYF.

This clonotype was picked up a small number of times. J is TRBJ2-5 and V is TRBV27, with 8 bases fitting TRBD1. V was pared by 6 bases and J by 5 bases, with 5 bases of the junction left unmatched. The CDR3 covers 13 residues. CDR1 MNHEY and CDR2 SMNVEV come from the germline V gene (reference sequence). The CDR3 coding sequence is TGTGCCAGCAGGGCAGGGGGCTCGGAGACCCAGTACTTC. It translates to CASRAGGSETQYF.

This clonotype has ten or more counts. The CDR3 loop reads CASSSGSSYNEQFF. The CDR3 DNA reads as TGTGCCAGCAGTTCAGGGAGCTCCTACAATGAGCAGTTCTTC. The chain couples TRBV12-3 or TRBV12-4 to TRBJ2-1, with D possibly called TRBD1 or TRBD2 (5 bases each). V lost 4 bases to trimming and J lost 0 bases, with 7 bases between them. The length of the CDR3 is 14 residues.

The CDR3 coding sequence is TGTGCCAGCAGTTATCAACTAGCCTACGAGCAGTACGTC. Its protein is CASSYQLAYEQYV. The chain recombines TRBV27 with TRBJ2-7; weak D call: TRBD2 (5 bases). There are 13 residues in the CDR3. V was pared by 4 bases and J by 2 bases, with 9 bases between. CDR1 and CDR2 from the germline V gene are MNHEY and SMNVEV (reference sequence).

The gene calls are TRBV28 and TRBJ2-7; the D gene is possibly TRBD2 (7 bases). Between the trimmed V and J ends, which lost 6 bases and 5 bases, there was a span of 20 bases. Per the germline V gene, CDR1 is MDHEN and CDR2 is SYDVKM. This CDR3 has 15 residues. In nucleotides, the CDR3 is TGTGCCAGCAGAGAACAGGGTGCGGGGGTCCACGAGCAGTACGTC. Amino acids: CASREQGAGVHEQYV.

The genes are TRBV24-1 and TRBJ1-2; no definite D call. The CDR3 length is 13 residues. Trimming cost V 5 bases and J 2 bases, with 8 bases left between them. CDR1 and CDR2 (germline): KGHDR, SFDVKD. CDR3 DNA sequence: TGTGCCACCAGTGTCGGGATAAACTATGGCTACACCTTC. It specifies CATSVGINYGYTF.

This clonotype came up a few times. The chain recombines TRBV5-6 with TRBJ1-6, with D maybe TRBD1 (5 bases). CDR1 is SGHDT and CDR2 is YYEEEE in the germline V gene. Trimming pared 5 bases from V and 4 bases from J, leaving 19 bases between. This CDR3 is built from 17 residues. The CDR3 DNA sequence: TGTGCCAGCAGATATGTCCGGGACGGAGGATATAATTCACCCCTCCACTTT. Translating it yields CASRYVRDGGYNSPLHF.

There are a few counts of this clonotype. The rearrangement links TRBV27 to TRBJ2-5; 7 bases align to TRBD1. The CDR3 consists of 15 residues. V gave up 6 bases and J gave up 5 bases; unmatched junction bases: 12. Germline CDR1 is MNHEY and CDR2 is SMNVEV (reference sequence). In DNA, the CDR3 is TGTGCCAGCAGCCCAAAAACAGGGGTTTGGGAGACCCAGTACTTC. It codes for CASSPKTGVWETQYF.